Here is one T cell receptor (beta chain) with its context. Individuals drawn from under 30 US areas were about 18 to 100 years old. Original methodology: The authors estimated nucleated cell counts from reference gene primer amplification. Sequencing was performed with immunoSEQ multiplex PCR; in TCRdb, only in-frame clones are kept and a portion is missing. For V, J and clone size, that table is used; D and trimming come from the DNA. The repertoire includes around 150,000 clones, roughly 80% of them detected once, and around 3.2% sits in the top ten. This specimen comes from a study of blood T cell repertoires in COVID-19. Across the study: Nucleic acid was either cDNA or gDNA, and it came from T cells, B-cell-depleted T cells, or PBMCs.

V was pared by 6 bases and J by 4 bases, with 7 bases of the junction left unmatched. CDR3 size: 15 residues. The germline V gene has CDR1 MGHRA and CDR2 YSYEKL. Material: PBMCs or T cells enriched from blood (not recorded which). This receptor was identified in a woman aged 55-75 years who had recovered from COVID-19. The chain employs TRBV4-1 and TRBJ2-2; 8 positions match TRBD1. The CDR3 sequence: CASRDRQGSTGELFF. DNA for the CDR3: TGCGCCAGCAGAGACAGACAGGGGAGCACCGGGGAGCTGTTTTTT.